This T cell receptor beta chain was documented in a study of T cell responses to AZD1222 COVID-19 vaccine. Study at large: Pooled together were second doses at about 4 or about 12 weeks.

As to this clone: Its cognate antigen is unknown.

General study points: Among spike-specific TCRs, nearly half reportedly target unmutated variant regions. At baseline, seropositivity was found in only 6 or 7 AZD1222 recipients.

Clones were read by immunoSEQ multiplex PCR, and TCRdb kept only the in-frame ones, dropping some. The sample shows over 85,000 clones, around nine tenths of them seen only once. The source is an adult in good health. The sequenced sample was peripheral blood, obtained on day 0 of AZD1222 vaccination.

The chain's CDR3 is CASSPEMLQGKAFF. The CDR3 DNA reads as TGTGCCAGCAGCCCCGAGATGTTGCAGGGCAAAGCTTTCTTT. The chain is built from TRBV11-1 and TRBJ1-1; TRBD1 is a possible D gene (5 bases). Germline CDR1 SGHAT, CDR2 FQDESV (reference sequence). Trimming left V 5 bases short and J 9 bases short, with 19 bases between. The CDR3 has 14 residues. The variable domain in full, with the rest retrieved from reference TRBV11-1 and TRBJ1-1, is EAEVAQSPRYKITEKSQAVAFWCDPISGHATLYWYRQILGQGPELLVQFQDESVVDDSQLPKDRFSAERLKGVDSTLKIQPAELGDSAMYLCASSPEMLQGKAFFGQGTRLTVV.